One sample yielded the 18 T cell receptor beta chains listed below, sequenced in a study of PD-1 blockade in classical Hodgkin lymphoma. Some clones are missing from TCRdb's copy, which holds only in-frame ones; the method was immunoSEQ multiplex PCR. The sample gives more than 20,000 clones, approximately 90% of which show up once; approximately 2.7% is in the top ten. All the patients suffered relapse after autologous stem cell transplantation, and brentuximab vedotin exposure differed. Source: peripheral blood mononuclear cells (PBMCs), taken at baseline. The receptors derive from a human donor with classical Hodgkin lymphoma.

This rearrangement joins TRBV4-3 to TRBJ2-1; 12 nucleotides match TRBD2. This CDR3 has 15 residues. Germline values: CDR1 LGHNA, CDR2 YSLEER. Trimming took 3 bases from V and 7 from J; bases not matched to a gene: 4. The CDR3: CASSQDGLAGNEQFF. The CDR3 nucleotides are TGCGCCAGCAGCCAGGACGGACTAGCGGGGAATGAGCAGTTCTTC.

The rearrangement links TRBV5-1 to TRBJ2-3; the D gene could be TRBD1 or TRBD2 (6 bases each). Germline CDR1 and CDR2: SGHRS and YFSETQ. V was cut by 1 base and J by 4 bases, with 10 bases left in between. CDR3 length: 14 residues. The CDR3 DNA reads as TGCGCCAGCAGCTTGTCGGGGGCATCAGATACGCAGTATTTT. It yields the protein CASSLSGASDTQYF.

The chain couples TRBV28 to TRBJ2-7; weak D call: TRBD1 (6 bases). V lost 1 base to trimming and J lost 3 bases, with 13 bases between them. This CDR3 is built from 15 residues. Germline V CDR1 and CDR2: MDHEN, SYDVKM. CDR3 DNA sequence: TGTGCCAGCAGTTTATTAAGGGGCAGGGGCTACGAGCAGTACTTC. Translated: CASSLLRGRGYEQYF.

J is TRBJ2-3 and V is TRBV5-1; D uncertain. V was pared by 0 bases and J by 5 bases, with 7 bases between. In germline, CDR1 is SGHRS, CDR2 YFSETQ. This CDR3 has 13 residues. CDR3 sequence: CASSLAGGDTQYF. The CDR3 bases are TGCGCCAGCAGCTTGGCCGGTGGAGATACGCAGTATTTT. Combining the CDR3 with reference TRBV5-1 and TRBJ2-3 gives the whole variable domain KAGVTQTPRYLIKTRGQQVTLSCSPISGHRSVSWYQQTPGQGLQFLFEYFSETQRNKGNFPGRFSGRQFSNSRSEMNVSTLELGDSALYLCASSLAGGDTQYFGPGTRLTVL.

The genes are TRBV5-6 and TRBJ2-1, with no clear D. The V end was cut by 0 bases, the J end by 6 bases, with 7 bases between. This CDR3 is 13 amino acids long. The V gene's germline CDR1 is SGHDT and CDR2 YYEEEE. CDR3 sequence (DNA): TGTGCCAGCAGCTTGGTCGCCGGCAATGAGCAGTTCTTC. Translating it yields CASSLVAGNEQFF.

The V gene is TRBV7-9, the J gene TRBJ2-5; 7 bases agree with TRBD1. The junction had 5 bases not matched to a gene; V was cut back by 3 bases and J by 1 base. Germline V gene lookup returns CDR1 SEHNR and CDR2 FQNEAQ (reference sequence). The CDR3 runs to 15 residues. CDR3 in DNA: TGTGCCAGCAGCTTCCCCAGGGGGACCCAAGAGACCCAGTACTTC. Translating gives CASSFPRGTQETQYF.

The CDR3 region has the DNA TGTGCCAGCAGCTTAATCCGGGGGCGGGTTGATGAAAAACTGTTTTTT. It encodes CASSLIRGRVDEKLFF. The chain has TRBV7-9 and TRBJ1-4; D is perhaps TRBD1 (6 bases). V was pared by 2 bases and J by 6 bases, with 16 bases between. This CDR3 has 16 residues. In germline, CDR1 is SEHNR, CDR2 FQNEAQ (reference sequence).

V usage is TRBV5-8 and J usage is TRBJ2-3, with D unresolved. Between the trimmed V and J ends, which lost 0 bases and 0 bases, there was a span of 5 bases. The CDR3 is 14 residues long. The germline V gene encodes CDR1 SGHTS and CDR2 YDEGEE. The CDR3 sequence: CASSLVGSTDTQYF. The CDR3 bases are TGTGCCAGCAGCTTGGTTGGGAGCACAGATACGCAGTATTTT.

V gene TRBV5-1 combines with J gene TRBJ1-6, with D unresolved. This CDR3 contains 17 residues. CDR1 and CDR2 from the germline V gene are SGHRS and YFSETQ. Between the trimmed V and J ends, which lost 0 bases and 0 bases, there was a span of 10 bases. The chain's CDR3 is CASSLVVQPSYNSPLHF. CDR3 coding DNA: TGCGCCAGCAGCTTGGTTGTGCAGCCCTCCTATAATTCACCCCTCCACTTT.

This rearrangement joins TRBV7-9 to TRBJ2-3; D possibly uses TRBD1 or TRBD2 (5 bases each). Looked up from germline, CDR1 is SEHNR and CDR2 is FQNEAQ (reference sequence). V lost 1 base to trimming and J lost 6 bases, with 14 bases between them. This CDR3 spans 15 amino acids. CDR3 nucleotide sequence: TGTGCCAGCAGCTTAGGGGCAGGGAGCTATGATACGCAGTATTTT. It encodes CASSLGAGSYDTQYF.

As regards this clone: Other DNA sequences from this sample encode an identical CDR3 as well. The chain employs TRBV5-1 and TRBJ2-5; weak D call: TRBD2 (5 bases). V gave up 0 bases and J gave up 1 base, with 7 bases separating them. The germline CDR1 and CDR2 sequences are SGHRS and YFSETQ. CDR3 length: 14 amino acids. CDR3 bases: TGCGCCAGCAGCTTGGCAGGAGGCCAAGAGACCCAGTACTTC. This codes for CASSLAGGQETQYF.

This clone was seen once. The V gene is TRBV5-1, the J gene TRBJ2-7; possible D gene TRBD2, 5 bases. V lost 4 bases and J 2 bases, leaving 13 bases between the germline ends. The CDR3 extends over 14 amino acids. The germline V gene has CDR1 SGHRS and CDR2 YFSETQ. CDR3 sequence reads: CASSTGLQPYEQYF. The CDR3 DNA sequence: TGCGCCAGCAGCACTGGACTCCAGCCCTACGAGCAGTACTTC.

J is TRBJ1-2 and V is TRBV11-1, with 8 bases fitting TRBD1. Germline V CDR1 and CDR2: SGHAT, FQDESV (reference sequence). The junction had 7 bases not matched to a gene; V was cut back by 5 bases and J by 5 bases. The CDR3 totals 14 residues. CDR3 sequence (DNA): TGTGCCAGCAGCGAAGGACAGGGTTTATATGGCTACACCTTC. Protein sequence: CASSEGQGLYGYTF.

This chain links TRBV7-9 with TRBJ2-5; TRBD1 or TRBD2 may be the D gene (6 bases each). Trimming left V 7 bases short and J 5 bases short, with 17 bases between. Looked up from germline, CDR1 is SEHNR and CDR2 is FQNEAQ (reference sequence). The CDR3 consists of 14 residues. The DNA of the CDR3 is TGTGCCAGCAACCTAAGGGGGGCTGGGGAGACCCAGTACTTC. This encodes CASNLRGAGETQYF.

The CDR3 sequence is CASSLLGTGNTGELFF. The CDR3 nucleotides are TGTGCCAGCAGCTTACTTGGGACAGGGAACACCGGGGAGCTGTTTTTT. The chain couples TRBV7-8 to TRBJ2-2; 8 positions agree with TRBD1. This CDR3 spans 16 amino acids. Trimming took 2 bases from V and 1 from J; bases not matched to a gene: 3. The germline gives CDR1 SGHVS, CDR2 FQNEAQ. Full variable domain (remainder filled in from reference TRBV7-8 and TRBJ2-2): GAGVSQSPRYKVAKRGQDVALRCDPISGHVSLFWYQQALGQGPEFLTYFQNEAQLDKSGLPSDRFFAERPEGSVSTLKIQRTQQEDSAVYLCASSLLGTGNTGELFFGEGSRLTVL.

This chain links TRBV5-1 with TRBJ1-2; D possibly corresponds to TRBD1 (5 bases). The CDR3 is 14 amino acids. Per the germline V gene, CDR1 is SGHRS and CDR2 is YFSETQ. V was shortened by 4 bases and J by 7 bases, with 17 bases between the two germline ends. The CDR3 sequence is CASSPPVSGGGYTF. The CDR3 nucleotides read TGCGCCAGCAGCCCACCGGTTTCGGGGGGTGGCTACACCTTC.

This clone was counted a single time. This rearrangement joins TRBV7-6 to TRBJ2-3, with 7 positions matching TRBD1. The ends lost 5 bases at V and 0 bases at J; junction bases unmatched: 8. Germline values: CDR1 SGHVS, CDR2 FNYEAQ. The CDR3 loop spans 16 amino acids. The CDR3 DNA reads as TGTGCCAGCAGCCTAACGGGGACAGCAAGCACAGATACGCAGTATTTT. It encodes CASSLTGTASTDTQYF. Filled out from reference TRBV7-6 and TRBJ2-3, the complete variable domain reads GAGVSQSPRYKVTKRGQDVALRCDPISGHVSLYWYRQALGQGPEFLTYFNYEAQQDKSGLPNDRFSAERPEGSISTLTIQRTEQRDSAMYRCASSLTGTASTDTQYFGPGTRLTVL.

V and J are TRBV5-6 and TRBJ2-7; D is possibly TRBD1 (6 bases). This CDR3 has 14 amino acids. The V end was cut by 2 bases, the J end by 4 bases, with 13 bases between. Germline CDR1 is SGHDT and CDR2 is YYEEEE. The CDR3 region has the DNA TGTGCCAGCAGCTTTCGGCCAGGGGTGTACGAGCAGTACTTC. Translation: CASSFRPGVYEQYF.